This record covers a single TCR beta chain. The CDR3 spans 18 residues. From germline, CDR1 is SNHLY and CDR2 FYNNEI. Trimming shortened V by 2 bases and J by 7 bases, and 23 bases separated the two germline ends. The sample comes from a study of blood T cell repertoires in COVID-19. Study overall: There were acute and convalescent COVID-19 samples, and they came from the United States, Italy and Spain.

Using immunoSEQ multiplex PCR, the repertoire was profiled, and TCRdb retains in-frame clones only, with some absent. This sample has 150,000 to 200,000 clones, with less than 85% found just once. Participants' reported clinical history set cohort assignment. This receptor was taken from a man over 45 who had recovered from COVID-19. Sequencing was done on a sample of PBMCs or T cells enriched from blood (not recorded which). This chain links TRBV2 with TRBJ2-2, with D maybe TRBD2 (8 bases). The DNA for the CDR3 is TGTGCCAGCAGTGAAAGGGGGCTGGTGCAGCGGGGGAGCGGGGAGCTGTTTTTT. It translates to CASSERGLVQRGSGELFF.